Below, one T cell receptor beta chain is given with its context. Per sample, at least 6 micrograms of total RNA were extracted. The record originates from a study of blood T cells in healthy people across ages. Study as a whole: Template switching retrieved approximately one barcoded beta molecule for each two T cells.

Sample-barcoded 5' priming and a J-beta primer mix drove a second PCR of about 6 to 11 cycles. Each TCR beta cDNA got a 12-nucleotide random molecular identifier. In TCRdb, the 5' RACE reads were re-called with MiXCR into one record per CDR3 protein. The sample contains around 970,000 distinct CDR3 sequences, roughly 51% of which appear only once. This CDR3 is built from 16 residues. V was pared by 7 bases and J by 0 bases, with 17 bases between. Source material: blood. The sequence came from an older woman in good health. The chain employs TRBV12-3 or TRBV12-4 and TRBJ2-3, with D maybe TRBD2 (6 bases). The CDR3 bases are TGTGCCAGCACAAACGTACAGGCGGGAAGCACAGATACGCAGTATTTT. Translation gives CASTNVQAGSTDTQYF.